The source of this T cell receptor beta chain is a study of T-cell reconstitution after alpha-beta-depleted transplantation in children. Study findings and constraints: Alpha-beta T cells present about two months after transplant were reported to originate from several hundred expanded graft clones. The study traced high day-60 TCRbeta diversity in some patients to surviving recipient T cells and thymic progenitors. A year had passed since transplant, and T-cell counts and diversity by then came mostly from newly produced T cells.

This clonotype has more than one count but fewer than ten. Its antigen is not identified. The V gene lost 3 bases and the J gene lost 1 base, with 12 bases spanning the gap. CDR3 length: 15 amino acids. Preparing the TCRbeta library involved the use of unique molecular identifiers. TCRdb passed the PCR reads through MiXCR, listing each CDR3 protein once. The table records 250,000 to 400,000 distinct CDR3 sequences, roughly 21% of them present only once. V usage is TRBV12-3 or TRBV12-4 and J usage is TRBJ1-1, with D perhaps TRBD1 (5 bases). The clonotype was recovered from a male patient aged 10-17 years who had a stem cell transplant for acute lymphoblastic leukemia, so the T cells may come from the graft donor. Material: PBMCs, mostly from graft donor cells, obtained 180 days after TCRalphabeta/CD19-depleted stem cell transplant. The CDR3 reads CASSLAGRGNTEAFF. CDR3 bases: TGTGCCAGCAGTTTGGCAGGGAGGGGGAACACTGAAGCTTTCTTT.